Sequencing of this T cell receptor (beta chain) was carried out in a study of blood T cell repertoires in COVID-19. Study details: In each case, the material was cDNA or gDNA derived from T cells, B-cell-depleted T cells, or PBMCs.

With V trimmed by 11 bases and J by 6 bases, 15 bases remained unmatched. Germline CDR1 and CDR2: SGHTA and FQGNSA. The CDR3 runs 16 residues. The method was immunoSEQ multiplex PCR; TCRdb's version includes in-frame clones alone and lacks a portion of them. In the table there are approximately 170,000 clones, over 90% of which are singletons. Enrolment of Seattle patients took place during active infection, and they were followed longitudinally. This clone was seen just once. This receptor was taken from a woman aged 55-69 years with COVID-19, enrolled during active disease. The rearrangement uses TRBV7-2 and TRBJ2-3, with 12 bases that match TRBD2. Specimen: peripheral blood. This CDR3 reads CASQLLAGGPTDTQYF. The CDR3 DNA is TGTGCCTCCCAGCTCCTAGCGGGGGGGCCGACGGATACGCAGTATTTT.